The next 7 T cell receptor beta chains were all read from a single sample in a study of graft-versus-host responses after intestinal transplantation. The starting material, graft tissue, was processed to release intraepithelial and lamina propria lymphocytes. Measured with immunoSEQ multiplex PCR; TCRdb has only the in-frame clones, and not every one. The table records more than 50,000 clones, around nine tenths of them present only once. The sequencing used ileum tissue, collected more than 350 days after transplant. These receptors originate from a human patient who received an intestinal transplant, so some T cells may come from the graft donor.

V gene TRBV30 combines with J gene TRBJ1-5, with TRBD1 matching over 8 bases. CDR3 length equals 15 residues. J gave up 3 bases and V 2 bases, and 6 bases lay outside the gene matches. Per the germline V gene, CDR1 is GTSNPN and CDR2 is SVGIG (reference sequence). CDR3: CAWSSGQGINQPQHF. The CDR3, as DNA: TGTGCCTGGAGTTCCGGACAGGGCATCAATCAGCCCCAGCATTTT.

The CDR3 nucleotides read TGTGCCAGCAGCTACTGGACAGGGAGCACAGATACGCAGTATTTT. This codes for CASSYWTGSTDTQYF. This chain uses TRBV13 with TRBJ2-3; 8 bases align to TRBD1. V gave up 4 bases and J gave up 0 bases; unmatched junction bases: 3. The CDR3 loop spans 15 amino acids. Germline V CDR1 and CDR2: PRHDT, FYEKMQ (reference sequence).

The chain carries TRBV6-5 and TRBJ1-2; TRBD1 matches 7 bases. Germline loops: CDR1 MNHEY, CDR2 SVGAGI. The CDR3 is made up of 13 amino acids. V trimming: 7 bases; J trimming: 8 bases; junction bases outside the gene matches: 10. As DNA, the CDR3 is TGTGCCAGCATCACTACAGGGGAGGGAGGCTACACCTTC. Its protein is CASITTGEGGYTF.

In the case of this clone: The same CDR3 can be traced to other DNA sequences in this sample. The CDR3, as DNA: TGTGCCAGCAGTTTTGGTTACGAGCAGTACTTC. Translation: CASSFGYEQYF. V gene TRBV27 combines with J gene TRBJ2-7, with D unresolved. Germline V gene sequence: CDR1 MNHEY, CDR2 SMNVEV (reference sequence). This CDR3 has 11 residues. Trimming cost V 3 bases and J 4 bases, with 4 bases left between them.

For this clone: The same CDR3 arises from other DNA sequences in this sample as well. The chain has TRBV2 and TRBJ1-4; no clear D. Trimming removed 5 bases at V and 7 bases at J, with 11 bases between. Per the germline V gene, CDR1 is SNHLY and CDR2 is FYNNEI. The CDR3 runs 13 residues. The CDR3: CASSYVPVEKLFF. Here the CDR3 DNA reads TGTGCCAGCAGTTATGTTCCGGTTGAAAAACTGTTTTTT.

The rearrangement uses TRBV29-1 and TRBJ1-3; tentative D call: TRBD1 (6 bases). The CDR3 spans 13 residues. V was cut by 6 bases and J by 3 bases, with 12 bases left in between. Germline lookup yields CDR1 SQVTM and CDR2 ANQGSEA. The CDR3 coding sequence is TGCAGCGTCACAGGGATGGTTGGAAACACCATATATTTT. Its translation is CSVTGMVGNTIYF. The whole variable domain, filled in from reference TRBV29-1 and TRBJ1-3, reads SAVISQKPSRDICQRGTSLTIQCQVDSQVTMMFWYRQQPGQSLTLIATANQGSEATYESGFVIDKFPISRPNLTFSTLTVSNMSPEDSSIYLCSVTGMVGNTIYFGEGSWLTVV.

J is TRBJ2-7 and V is TRBV5-1; possible D gene TRBD2, 6 bases. Germline V gives CDR1 SGHRS, CDR2 YFSETQ. The CDR3 totals 15 residues. V lost 0 bases to trimming and J lost 2 bases, with 12 bases between them. CDR3 bases: TGCGCCAGCAGCTTGGGCGGGAAGGGGCCCTACGAGCAGTACTTC. Translated, it gives CASSLGGKGPYEQYF.